These 3 T cell receptor beta chains were all obtained from the same sample, sequenced in a study of T cells after yellow fever vaccination. TCRdb called the 5' RACE reads again in MiXCR, with one record for every CDR3 protein. The sample includes about 160,000 distinct CDR3 sequences, approximately 6.7% of them seen just once. Sample: CD4+ T cells sorted from PBMCs, taken 4 to 6 days after the first yellow fever vaccination. The receptors stem from a man younger than 30 who received the YFV17D yellow fever vaccine.

This clonotype was recorded at least ten times. The chain employs TRBV6-1 and TRBJ2-1; the match to TRBD1 covers 12 bases. V shed 3 bases, J shed 9 bases, and the junction held 6 bases outside the gene matches. The CDR3 totals 15 residues. Germline-derived CDR1 and CDR2 are MNHNS and SASEGT. This chain's CDR3 is CASSDPGQGAIEQFF. The CDR3 DNA is TGTGCCAGCAGTGACCCGGGACAGGGGGCGATTGAGCAGTTCTTC.

This clonotype has ten or more counts. The chain links TRBV5-1 to TRBJ1-2; 8 bases align to TRBD1. Per the germline V gene, CDR1 is SGHRS and CDR2 is YFSETQ. V lost 5 bases to trimming and J lost 6 bases; unmatched junction nucleotides: 6. This CDR3 contains 13 residues. The CDR3 loop is CASRDRAPNGYTF. The CDR3 DNA reads TGCGCCAGCAGGGACAGGGCGCCGAATGGCTACACCTTC. The full variable domain, completed using reference TRBV5-1 and TRBJ1-2, is KAGVTQTPRYLIKTRGQQVTLSCSPISGHRSVSWYQQTPGQGLQFLFEYFSETQRNKGNFPGRFSGRQFSNSRSEMNVSTLELGDSALYLCASRDRAPNGYTFGSGTRLTVV.

V is TRBV30 and J is TRBJ2-2, with TRBD2 matching over 9 bases. This CDR3 is built from 14 residues. Trimming removed 3 bases from V and 4 bases from J; junction bases left unmatched: 3. Germline CDR1 GTSNPN, CDR2 SVGIG (reference sequence). CDR3 in DNA: TGTGCCTGGAGGCGGGGGGGCCTCACCGGGGAGCTGTTTTTT. Its translation: CAWRRGGLTGELFF.